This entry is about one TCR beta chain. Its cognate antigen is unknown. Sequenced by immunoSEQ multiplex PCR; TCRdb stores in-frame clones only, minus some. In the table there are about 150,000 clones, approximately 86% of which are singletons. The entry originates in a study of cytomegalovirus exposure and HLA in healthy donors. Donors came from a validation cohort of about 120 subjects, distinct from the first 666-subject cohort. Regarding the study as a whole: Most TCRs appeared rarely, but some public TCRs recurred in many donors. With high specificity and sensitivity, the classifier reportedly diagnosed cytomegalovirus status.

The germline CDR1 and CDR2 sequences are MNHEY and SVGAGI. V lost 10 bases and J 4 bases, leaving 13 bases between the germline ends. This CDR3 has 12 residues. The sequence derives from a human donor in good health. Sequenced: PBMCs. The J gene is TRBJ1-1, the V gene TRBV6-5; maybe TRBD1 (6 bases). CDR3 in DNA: TGTGCCACCTCTACAGGGAGCACTGAAGCTTTCTTT. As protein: CATSTGSTEAFF.